Following are 21 T cell receptor beta chains from one sample sequenced in a study of blood T cell repertoires in COVID-19. The repertoire was sequenced with immunoSEQ multiplex PCR; TCRdb's copy has only in-frame clones and lacks some. The top ten hold 1.1% of the sample, which has roughly 400,000 clones, 75% to 90% seen once. The source material was PBMCs or T cells enriched from blood (not recorded which). The receptors here all came from a man aged 25-45 years who had recovered from COVID-19.

The chain is built from TRBV18 and TRBJ1-2, with 10 bases identical to TRBD1. This CDR3 is 16 amino acids long. Germline CDR1 is KGHSH and CDR2 is LQKENI. J lost 3 bases, V lost 3 bases, and 7 bases had no gene match. The CDR3 coding sequence is TGTGCCAGCTCACCCCCCCAAGGACAGGGGGACTATGGCTACACCTTC. Translation gives CASSPPQGQGDYGYTF.

This sequence joins TRBV15 and TRBJ2-2; a weak D match, TRBD2 (5 bases). CDR1 is LNHNV and CDR2 is YYDKDF in the germline V gene (reference sequence). The V gene lost 1 base and the J gene lost 8 bases, with 11 bases spanning the gap. This CDR3 has 14 residues. Here the CDR3 reads CATSRGNSGGELFF. CDR3 DNA: TGTGCCACCAGCAGAGGGAATTCGGGGGGGGAGCTGTTTTTT.

The CDR3 DNA reads as TGTGCCACATCGGCCGGGACAGGGGTCGCCTACGAGCAGTACTTC. This translates into CATSAGTGVAYEQYF. V gene TRBV18 combines with J gene TRBJ2-7; 10 bases agree with TRBD1. CDR1 and CDR2 from the germline V gene are KGHSH and LQKENI. This CDR3 comprises 15 residues. Germline trimming cut 10 bases from V and 2 bases from J; bases unmatched to any gene: 11. The variable domain in full, with the rest retrieved from reference TRBV18 and TRBJ2-7, is NAGVMQNPRHLVRRRGQEARLRCSPMKGHSHVYWYRQLPEEGLKFMVYLQKENIIDESGMPKERFSAEFPKEGPSILRIQQVVRGDSAAYFCATSAGTGVAYEQYFGPGTRLTVT.

The chain employs TRBV3-1 (or the pseudogene TRBV3-2) and TRBJ1-6; D perhaps matches TRBD1 (6 bases). The CDR3 sequence is 16 residues long. V shed 1 base and J shed 7 bases, with 14 bases lying between them. Germline V gives CDR1 LGHDT, CDR2 YNNKEL (reference sequence). The CDR3 nucleotides are TGTGCCAGCAGCCAAGCCACAGGGAGCCGGAATTCACCCCTCCACTTT. Translating gives CASSQATGSRNSPLHF.

The chain couples TRBV7-8 to TRBJ2-7; maybe TRBD2 (6 bases). From germline, CDR1 is SGHVS and CDR2 FQNEAQ. The CDR3 covers 15 residues. V was shortened by 1 base and J by 3 bases, with 13 bases between the two germline ends. CDR3 in DNA: TGTGCCAGCAGCTTAGACCCCATGGAGGGCTACGAGCAGTACTTC. Amino acid sequence: CASSLDPMEGYEQYF.

The chain carries TRBV10-3 and TRBJ2-3; the D gene is possibly TRBD1 (6 bases). Per the germline V gene, CDR1 is ENHRY and CDR2 is SYGVKD. The CDR3 extends over 15 amino acids. Trimming removed 3 bases at V and 0 bases at J, with 10 bases between. The CDR3 region has the DNA TGTGCCATCAGTGATAGAGGGGGTAGCACAGATACGCAGTATTTT. Amino acid sequence: CAISDRGGSTDTQYF.

The chain uses TRBV7-9 and TRBJ2-1; 7 positions match TRBD1. J gave up 1 base and V 6 bases, and 3 bases lay outside the gene matches. This CDR3 contains 14 residues. Germline V lookup: CDR1 SEHNR, CDR2 FQNEAQ (reference sequence). The CDR3, as DNA: TGTGCCAGCAGGTGGGGACAGTCCTACAATGAGCAGTTCTTC. As protein: CASRWGQSYNEQFF.

The V and J genes are TRBV4-1 and TRBJ1-3; D is unresolved. The V end lost 2 bases, the J end lost 5 bases, and 22 bases lay between the germline ends. Germline loops: CDR1 MGHRA, CDR2 YSYEKL. The CDR3 consists of 18 residues. The CDR3 region is CASSQSSTLRTGRNTIYF. The CDR3 nucleotides read TGCGCCAGCAGCCAAAGTTCTACCCTTAGGACGGGAAGAAACACCATATATTTT.

The chain combines TRBV2 with TRBJ1-3; unclear D gene. This CDR3 has 13 amino acids. Trimming left V 1 base short and J 8 bases short, with 9 bases between. Germline V gives CDR1 SNHLY, CDR2 FYNNEI. CDR3 protein: CASSEGQFDTIYF. The CDR3 DNA sequence: TGTGCCAGCAGTGAAGGGCAGTTTGACACCATATATTTT.

V gene TRBV4-1 combines with J gene TRBJ1-5, with D possibly TRBD1 on 6 matching bases. Germline V lookup: CDR1 MGHRA, CDR2 YSYEKL. V was pared by 2 bases and J by 4 bases, with 9 bases between. The CDR3 covers 14 residues. CDR3 DNA: TGCGCCAGCAGCCAACGCCAGGGGAATCAGCCCCAGCATTTT. Protein sequence: CASSQRQGNQPQHF.

Worth noting for this clone: Other DNA sequences within the sample encode an identical CDR3. CDR3 amino acids: CASSHTQETQYF. The CDR3 DNA is TGTGCCAGCAGCCACACACAAGAGACCCAGTACTTC. The chain is built from TRBV7-8 and TRBJ2-5; D is ambiguous. CDR3 length: 12 amino acids. The ends were cut back, 5 bases at V and 2 bases at J, with 6 bases in the middle. Germline-derived CDR1 and CDR2 are SGHVS and FQNEAQ.

This clone was observed once. The chain combines TRBV27 with TRBJ2-1, with D possibly matching TRBD1 (5 bases). The CDR3 has 15 amino acids. The germline gives CDR1 MNHEY, CDR2 SMNVEV (reference sequence). The V end was cut by 2 bases, the J end by 5 bases, with 13 bases between. DNA of the CDR3: TGTGCCAGCAGTTTAGGTCCAGGGCGCAACAATGAGCAGTTCTTC. Its translation is CASSLGPGRNNEQFF.

The CDR3: CASIPDSSGNTIYF. CDR3 DNA sequence: TGTGCCAGCATTCCCGACAGCTCTGGAAACACCATATATTTT. The chain combines TRBV6-5 with TRBJ1-3, with D possibly matching TRBD1 (5 bases). CDR3 length equals 14 residues. V lost 7 bases to trimming and J lost 0 bases, with 10 bases between them. Germline CDR1 MNHEY, CDR2 SVGAGI.

Comments on this clone: Distinct nucleotide sequences in the sample also encode this CDR3. The genes are TRBV5-1 and TRBJ2-1; maybe TRBD1 (6 bases). The V and J ends lost 4 bases and 4 bases respectively, with 12 bases between them. CDR3 size: 14 residues. Germline V CDR1 and CDR2: SGHRS, YFSETQ. DNA of the CDR3: TGCGCCAGCAGCCCGGGACAAACGTACAATGAGCAGTTCTTC. Its translation: CASSPGQTYNEQFF.

Comment on this clone: This CDR3 fails to terminate in the conserved phenylalanine or tryptophan, so it likely reflects a read error. The DNA is left out, because the CDR3 cannot be placed on it with certainty; the CDR3 is given as TCRdb lists it. CDR3 sequence: CASSPTALGGAV. V gene TRBV5-1 combines with J gene TRBJ2-3; TRBD1 is the table's D call, not checked against the DNA. Germline values: CDR1 SGHRS, CDR2 YFSETQ. The CDR3 is 12 amino acids long, termini counted.

The J gene is TRBJ1-2, the V gene TRBV28, with 7 bases that match TRBD1. CDR1 is MDHEN, CDR2 SYDVKM, per germline. The V and J ends lost 6 bases and 3 bases, in that order; junction bases with no gene match: 4. This CDR3 has 13 amino acids. The CDR3 sequence is CASSSTGDYGYTF. The CDR3 DNA reads TGTGCCAGCAGCTCCACAGGGGACTATGGCTACACCTTC.

The CDR3 sequence is CATSDSGQAQETQYF. The CDR3 DNA is TGTGCCACCAGTGATTCTGGACAGGCTCAAGAGACCCAGTACTTC. This chain links TRBV24-1 with TRBJ2-5; 7 nucleotides line up with TRBD1. The V gene's germline CDR1 is KGHDR and CDR2 SFDVKD. V gave up 2 bases and J gave up 2 bases; unmatched junction bases: 4. The CDR3 runs to 15 residues.

The chain employs TRBV6-5 and TRBJ2-7; 11 bases line up with TRBD2. Per germline, CDR1 MNHEY and CDR2 SVGAGI. The CDR3 is made up of 14 amino acids. V lost 7 bases and J lost 0; bases outside the gene matches: 2. Here the CDR3 reads CASNLAGGSYEQYF. The CDR3 coding sequence is TGTGCCAGCAACCTAGCGGGAGGCTCCTACGAGCAGTACTTC.

The rearrangement links TRBV7-2 to TRBJ2-2; D not certain. Trimming took off 4 bases at V and 6 bases at J, with 9 bases between the two ends. This CDR3 is built from 13 residues. CDR1 is SGHTA, CDR2 FQGNSA, per germline. The CDR3 DNA sequence: TGTGCCAGCAGCTCGCCGAGGCCCGGGGAGCTGTTTTTT. Translated, it gives CASSSPRPGELFF.

This chain uses TRBV28 with TRBJ1-5, with D perhaps matching TRBD1 (6 bases). The CDR3 consists of 10 residues. Trimming left V 4 bases short and J 12 bases short, with 7 bases between. Per germline, CDR1 MDHEN and CDR2 SYDVKM. CDR3 residues: CASSSRGQHF. CDR3 DNA sequence: TGTGCCAGCAGTTCCAGGGGCCAGCATTTT.

V gene TRBV27 combines with J gene TRBJ2-1, with a tentative D call TRBD2 (5 bases). V was pared by 7 bases and J by 2 bases, with 18 bases between. The CDR3 spans 16 residues. Germline assignment: CDR1 MNHEY and CDR2 SMNVEV (reference sequence). CDR3: CASTLWSPGTYNEQFF. The CDR3 DNA is TGTGCCAGCACCCTCTGGTCCCCGGGGACCTACAATGAGCAGTTCTTC.